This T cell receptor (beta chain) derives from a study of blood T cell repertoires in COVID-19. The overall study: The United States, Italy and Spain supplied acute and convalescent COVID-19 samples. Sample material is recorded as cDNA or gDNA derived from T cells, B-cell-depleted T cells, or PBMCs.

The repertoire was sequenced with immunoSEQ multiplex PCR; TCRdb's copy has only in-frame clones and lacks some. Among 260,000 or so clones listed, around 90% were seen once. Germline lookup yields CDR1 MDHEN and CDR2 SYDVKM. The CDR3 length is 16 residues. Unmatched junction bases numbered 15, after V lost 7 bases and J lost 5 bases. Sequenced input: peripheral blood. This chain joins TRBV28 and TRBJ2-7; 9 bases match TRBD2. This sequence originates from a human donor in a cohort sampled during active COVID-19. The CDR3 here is CASTPPGREGAHEQYF. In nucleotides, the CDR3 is TGTGCCAGCACCCCCCCGGGGCGGGAGGGTGCCCACGAGCAGTACTTC.